Shown below are 15 T cell receptor beta chains from a single sample sequenced in a study of response to subunit inactivated influenza vaccine. TCRdb independently ran MiXCR on the RT-PCR reads; one entry per CDR3 protein. The data show roughly 700,000 distinct CDR3 sequences, with over 11% seen just once and approximately 7% held by the top ten. The source material was PBMCs from blood, sampled less than 15 days before vaccination. These receptors came from a man aged 50-59 years who received an inactivated influenza vaccine.

This clonotype was detected only a few times. The rearrangement uses TRBV6-5 and TRBJ2-2; 7 nucleotides align to TRBD2. Germline V lookup: CDR1 MNHEY, CDR2 SVGAGI. V shed 0 bases and J 7 bases; nucleotides not matched to a gene: 2. The CDR3 consists of 14 residues. DNA of the CDR3: TGTGCCAGCAGTTACTCTCGGGAGGACGGGGAGCTGTTTTTT. It codes for CASSYSREDGELFF.

This clonotype came up a few times. CDR3 protein: CASSSQDRVLDEQYF. The CDR3 DNA follows: TGTGCCAGCAGCTCTCAGGACAGGGTTCTGGACGAGCAGTACTTC. V usage is TRBV7-9 and J usage is TRBJ2-7; 8 bases fit TRBD1. Germline CDR1 SEHNR, CDR2 FQNEAQ (reference sequence). V shed 4 bases, J shed 5 bases, and the junction held 10 bases outside the gene matches. This CDR3 has 15 amino acids.

The CDR3 DNA is TGTGCCAGCAGTGAAGCGGGCAGGAAGATTGAAGCTTTCTTT. This codes for CASSEAGRKIEAFF. The chain uses TRBV2 and TRBJ1-1; no clear D. Germline-derived CDR1 and CDR2 are SNHLY and FYNNEI. V lost 0 bases and J lost 7, with 12 bases in between. This CDR3 is built from 14 residues.

V is TRBV12-3 or TRBV12-4 and J is TRBJ2-2; a possible D gene is TRBD1 (5 bases). V lost 5 bases and J lost 6, with 16 bases in between. This CDR3 spans 15 amino acids. The chain's CDR3 is CASSPLVAGSGELFF. The CDR3 DNA reads TGTGCCAGCAGTCCCCTGGTCGCAGGGTCCGGGGAGCTGTTTTTT.

This clonotype has a count of ten or more. The chain uses TRBV5-6 and TRBJ1-2, with TRBD1 identical over 7 bases. Trimming at V came to 4 bases and at J to 10 bases, leaving 7 bases not matched to a gene. Germline CDR1 is SGHDT and CDR2 is YYEEEE. This CDR3 region has 12 residues. The CDR3 sequence is CASSIWDSYYTF. The CDR3 region has the DNA TGTGCCAGCAGCATTTGGGACAGCTACTACACCTTC.

In its sample, this clonotype was seen a few times. The gene calls are TRBV9 and TRBJ2-7; 9 positions agree with TRBD2. With V trimmed by 4 bases and J by 5 bases, 13 bases remained unmatched. This CDR3 region has 16 residues. The germline V gene encodes CDR1 SGDLS and CDR2 YYNGEE. CDR3 residues: CASSPRGRGGRHEQYF. CDR3 sequence (DNA): TGTGCCAGCAGCCCCCGGGGGCGGGGGGGCCGGCACGAGCAGTACTTC.

The chain links TRBV20-1 to TRBJ2-5; 12 bases agree with TRBD2. The trim removed 6 bases at V and 2 bases at J, leaving 7 bases unmatched. The CDR3 is 15 amino acids. Germline V CDR1 and CDR2: DFQATT, SNEGSKA (reference sequence). CDR3 DNA sequence: TGCAGTGCAAGCGGACTAGCGGGAACACAAGAGACCCAGTACTTC. Encoded protein: CSASGLAGTQETQYF.

There are a few counts of this clonotype. The chain recombines TRBV27 with TRBJ2-7; D is undetermined. V was trimmed by 5 bases and J by 2 bases, leaving 10 bases between them. There are 13 residues in the CDR3. The germline CDR1 and CDR2 sequences are MNHEY and SMNVEV (reference sequence). CDR3 region: CASSPQDPYEQYF. Written as DNA, the CDR3 is TGTGCCAGCAGTCCCCAGGATCCCTACGAGCAGTACTTC.

The chain recombines TRBV2 with TRBJ1-3; D call uncertain. Trimming stripped 0 bases from V and 5 bases from J, with 2 bases between. This CDR3 comprises 12 residues. Germline V gene sequence: CDR1 SNHLY, CDR2 FYNNEI. Written as DNA, the CDR3 is TGTGCCAGCAGTGAAGCCCGAAACACCATATATTTT. Amino acids: CASSEARNTIYF. Together with reference TRBV2 and TRBJ1-3, the CDR3 gives the full variable domain: EPEVTQTPSHQVTQMGQEVILRCVPISNHLYFYWYRQILGQKVEFLVSFYNNEISEKSEIFDDQFSVERPDGSNFTLKIRSTKLEDSAMYFCASSEARNTIYFGEGSWLTVV.

The chain recombines TRBV7-9 with TRBJ2-7; D is undetermined. CDR1 is SEHNR and CDR2 is FQNEAQ in the germline V gene (reference sequence). V gave up 5 bases and J gave up 7 bases, with 15 bases separating them. CDR3 length: 13 amino acids. The CDR3 DNA sequence: TGTGCCAGCAGCCCGTCGGGTGGGTTTGAGCAGTACTTC. This sequence encodes CASSPSGGFEQYF.

The sample holds a few counts of this clonotype. The chain links TRBV30 to TRBJ2-1, with 7 bases identical to TRBD2. CDR1 is GTSNPN, CDR2 SVGIG, per germline (reference sequence). This CDR3 spans 11 amino acids. V was clipped by 3 bases and J by 10 bases; unmatched bases: 3. The CDR3 DNA is TGTGCCTGGAGCCTACTAGCGGAGCAGTTCTTC. It is translated as CAWSLLAEQFF.

This clonotype was recorded many times. The chain is built from TRBV29-1 and TRBJ1-2, with D possibly being TRBD1 (6 bases). CDR1 is SQVTM, CDR2 ANQGSEA, per germline. V gave up 5 bases and J gave up 8 bases, with 9 bases separating them. The length of the CDR3 is 10 residues. CDR3 coding DNA: TGCAGCGTTCTACAGGGAGGCTACACCTTC. Protein product: CSVLQGGYTF.

A few counts support this clonotype. This rearrangement joins TRBV7-2 to TRBJ1-3; D is unresolved. CDR3 length: 12 amino acids. The germline gives CDR1 SGHTA, CDR2 FQGNSA. The V end lost 3 bases, the J end lost 9 bases, and 9 bases lay between the germline ends. CDR3 nucleotide sequence: TGTGCCAGCAGCTTGTATCCCAGCACCATATATTTT. Translated, it gives CASSLYPSTIYF.

This clonotype showed up many times. This chain joins TRBV6-2 or TRBV6-3 and TRBJ2-1; D remains ambiguous. Germline V gives CDR1 MNHEY, CDR2 SVGEGT. The CDR3 sequence is 17 residues long. The germline V and J ends were trimmed by 0 bases and 3 bases, with 15 bases remaining between them. This CDR3 is CASSYSPPDGLYNEQFF. The CDR3 DNA reads TGTGCCAGCAGTTACTCCCCTCCGGACGGCCTCTACAATGAGCAGTTCTTC.

The chain recombines TRBV24-1 with TRBJ2-3, with D tentatively TRBD2 (6 bases). Germline V gene lookup returns CDR1 KGHDR and CDR2 SFDVKD. The CDR3 runs 15 residues. With 1 base removed from V and 5 bases from J, the gap between germline ends came to 12 bases. CDR3 in amino acids: CATSDFSQGLDTQYF. CDR3 DNA sequence: TGTGCCACCAGTGATTTTAGCCAGGGACTAGATACGCAGTATTTT.